The 6 T cell receptor beta chains given below trace back to one sample, sequenced in a study of blood T cells in healthy people across ages (dated by TCRdb to between 2015 and 2017). Library method: 5' RACE. Sequencing instrument: Illumina HiSeq 2500. The second PCR ran for roughly 7 to 12 cycles and used a J-beta primer mix along with a sample-barcoded 5' primer. Clones were called with MiXCR by TCRdb after fastp trimmed the public reads at Q25, and only in-frame beta chains were retained. Each entry merges the rows of one CDR3 protein and shows their most common DNA and genes. This sample comprises more than 450,000 distinct CDR3 sequences, about 29% of them detected only once. Of the sample, roughly 3.5% falls within the top ten clones. This sample was shared with a second study, whose subject was T cells of mothers and their children.

Input material: blood. Source of these receptors: a boy under 10 years old in good health.

The chain couples TRBV2 to TRBJ2-5; 7 positions agree with TRBD2. V was pared by 7 bases and J by 5 bases, with 13 bases of the junction left unmatched. The CDR3 runs to 15 residues. Germline assignment: CDR1 SNHLY and CDR2 FYNNEI. The CDR3 region is CASISQRGYGETQYF. CDR3 nucleotides: TGTGCCAGCATTTCTCAGCGGGGATATGGGGAGACCCAGTACTTC.

The rearrangement joins TRBV10-3 to TRBJ2-5, with D perhaps matching TRBD1 (7 bases). Trimming shortened V by 10 bases and J by 0 bases, and 12 bases separated the two germline ends. This CDR3 has 13 amino acids. Germline CDR1 reads ENHRY; CDR2 reads SYGVKD. The CDR3 nucleotides are TGTGCCACCGGGGGACAGAACCAAGAGACCCAGTACTTC. Its translation: CATGGQNQETQYF.

This clonotype was recorded a few times. J is TRBJ1-4 and V is TRBV7-6; 7 bases map to TRBD1. Germline assignment: CDR1 SGHVS and CDR2 FNYEAQ. CDR3 length equals 14 residues. V trimming: 3 bases; J trimming: 8 bases; junction bases outside the gene matches: 6. The CDR3 nucleotides read TGTGCCAGCAGCTTGACAGGGAATGGGGAAAAACTGTTTTTT. This sequence encodes CASSLTGNGEKLFF.

This clonotype was detected a few times. V and J are TRBV5-1 and TRBJ2-7, with TRBD1 matching over 7 bases. CDR1 is SGHRS, CDR2 YFSETQ, per germline. The CDR3 is 15 residues long. V shed 0 bases, J shed 5 bases, and the junction held 8 bases outside the gene matches. The CDR3 region has the DNA TGCGCCAGCAGCTTGGGAGTGACAGGGATGGACGAGCAGTACTTC. This translates into CASSLGVTGMDEQYF.

J is TRBJ2-5 and V is TRBV4-1, with D hard to call. The assigned J gene may be wrong: the sequence end matches TRBJ2-7 better. The CDR3 is 13 residues long. CDR1 MGHRA and CDR2 YSYEKL come from the germline V gene. CDR3 in amino acids: CASSPISLGEQYF. CDR3 nucleotides: TGCGCCAGCAGCCCCATCTCTTTGGGCGAGCAGTACTTC.

This clonotype has a single count. V usage is TRBV4-1 and J usage is TRBJ1-1, with 8 nucleotides matching TRBD1. The CDR3 totals 15 residues. With 5 bases clipped from V and 5 bases from J, the junction kept 10 bases outside the gene matches. CDR1 is MGHRA and CDR2 is YSYEKL in the germline V gene. CDR3 loop: CASSYQTGGTTEAFF. CDR3 coding DNA: TGCGCCAGCAGCTATCAAACAGGGGGGACGACTGAAGCTTTCTTT.